This passage covers 21 T cell receptor beta chains from one sample sequenced in a study of OX40 agonist ivuxolimab in advanced cancers. Sequencing used immunoSEQ multiplex PCR; TCRdb keeps in-frame clones, though not all of them. The sample yields some 89,000 clones, 80% to 90% seen once. Sequenced here: CD4+ or CD8+ T cells sorted from blood, sampled in a trial of the OX40 agonist ivuxolimab. The origin of the receptors is an adult with an advanced solid tumor such as melanoma, head and neck, liver or kidney cancer.

This clone was seen once. The chain uses TRBV7-2 and TRBJ1-2; the match to TRBD1 covers 7 bases. The CDR3 is made up of 13 amino acids. Looked up from germline, CDR1 is SGHTA and CDR2 is FQGNSA. Trimming took 5 bases from V and 6 from J; bases not matched to a gene: 6. The CDR3 nucleotides are TGTGCCAGCAGCGTATACACAGGGGATGGCTACACCTTC. Translating gives CASSVYTGDGYTF.

This clone was found a few times. This chain connects TRBV6-5 to TRBJ1-6; TRBD1 is a possible D gene (6 bases). The V gene's germline CDR1 is MNHEY and CDR2 SVGAGI. The CDR3 runs to 15 residues. V lost 6 bases and J 9 bases, leaving 18 bases between the germline ends. In DNA, the CDR3 is TGTGCCAGCAGCCGACCACAGGGTCTCGGTTCACCCCTCCACTTT. This codes for CASSRPQGLGSPLHF.

This clone showed up just once. The V call is TRBV4-1, the J call TRBJ2-3; the D gene is possibly TRBD2 (6 bases). The CDR3 length is 15 residues. Germline loops: CDR1 MGHRA, CDR2 YSYEKL. Trimming removed 2 bases from V and 3 bases from J, with 12 bases in between. The CDR3 DNA follows: TGCGCCAGCAGCCAACCTCTGGGGAGGACAGATACGCAGTATTTT. Protein sequence: CASSQPLGRTDTQYF.

J is TRBJ1-4 and V is TRBV5-4; 8 bases agree with TRBD1. This CDR3 has 17 residues. Germline V CDR1 and CDR2: SGHNT, YYREEE (reference sequence). Trimming removed 0 bases from V and 2 bases from J; junction bases left unmatched: 6. The CDR3 protein is CASSLGTGSRTNEKLFF. The CDR3 coding sequence is TGTGCCAGCAGCTTGGGGACAGGGTCACGGACTAATGAAAAACTGTTTTTT.

V is TRBV9 and J is TRBJ1-3; D is unresolved. CDR3 size: 13 residues. Germline lookup yields CDR1 SGDLS and CDR2 YYNGEE. Trimming took off 0 bases at V and 8 bases at J, with 9 bases between the two ends. Written as DNA, the CDR3 is TGTGCCAGCAGCGTAGGGTCGGGCGACACCATATATTTT. Translating it yields CASSVGSGDTIYF.

The CDR3 protein is CASRNQETQYF. The CDR3 nucleotides read TGTGCCAGCAGAAACCAAGAGACCCAGTACTTC. V usage is TRBV2 and J usage is TRBJ2-5, with D hard to call. The germline V gene has CDR1 SNHLY and CDR2 FYNNEI. The CDR3 contains 11 residues. V lost 6 bases and J 0 bases, leaving 2 bases between the germline ends.

A single count supports this clone. J is TRBJ2-7 and V is TRBV28; 9 nucleotides line up with TRBD1. V lost 9 bases, J lost 3 bases, and 9 bases stayed unmatched. CDR3 length: 14 amino acids. CDR1 is MDHEN and CDR2 is SYDVKM in the germline V gene. CDR3 bases: TGTGCCAGGCAAATTCCGGGACAGGGCTACGAGCAGTACTTC. Translation: CARQIPGQGYEQYF.

The table lists this clone with a count of one. The CDR3 coding sequence is TGTGCCACCCAGGTAGGCAGGGGGGGAGAGACCCAGTACTTC. It translates to CATQVGRGGETQYF. The rearrangement links TRBV6-1 to TRBJ2-5, with D perhaps assigned TRBD1 or TRBD2 (7 bases each). Germline CDR1 and CDR2: MNHNS and SASEGT. The CDR3 sequence is 14 residues long. Trimming pared 10 bases from V and 4 bases from J, leaving 19 bases between.

The rearrangement joins TRBV4-1 to TRBJ2-3; 7 bases map to TRBD2. Germline V lookup: CDR1 MGHRA, CDR2 YSYEKL. The trim removed 3 bases at V and 5 bases at J, leaving 5 bases unmatched. CDR3 length equals 14 residues. CDR3 in amino acids: CASSQGSGLDTQYF. In DNA, the CDR3 is TGCGCCAGCAGCCAGGGTAGCGGGCTAGATACGCAGTATTTT.

The CDR3 DNA reads TGTGCCAGTCTTCCCCCTTGGTCCTACAATGAGCAGTTCTTC. It specifies CASLPPWSYNEQFF. The chain carries TRBV27 and TRBJ2-1; no definite D call. Germline assignment: CDR1 MNHEY and CDR2 SMNVEV (reference sequence). This CDR3 is built from 14 residues. Trimming took off 9 bases at V and 1 base at J, with 13 bases between the two ends.

This clone was detected only a few times. The rearrangement joins TRBV19 to TRBJ1-5, with a possible D match to TRBD1 (6 bases). In germline, CDR1 is LNHDA, CDR2 SQIVND (reference sequence). Trimming cost V 9 bases and J 1 base, with 16 bases left between them. The CDR3 contains 15 residues. Here the CDR3 reads CASGQFRESNQPQHF. CDR3 nucleotides: TGTGCCAGCGGACAGTTTCGGGAGAGCAATCAGCCCCAGCATTTT.

This chain uses TRBV6-5 with TRBJ1-1, with no clear D. The CDR3 runs to 10 residues. V shed 8 bases and J shed 8 bases, with 9 bases lying between them. The germline V gene has CDR1 MNHEY and CDR2 SVGAGI. CDR3 nucleotides: TGTGCCAGCGGTACAGAGGAAGCTTTCTTT. Amino acid sequence: CASGTEEAFF.

The chain has TRBV7-6 and TRBJ1-5; TRBD1 aligns across 7 bases. Germline CDR1 reads SGHVS; CDR2 reads FNYEAQ. J was trimmed by 7 bases and V by 1 base; bases with no gene match: 7. CDR3 length: 15 amino acids. As DNA, the CDR3 is TGTGCCAGCAGCTTAGACACAGGGGTTCAACAGCCCCAGCATTTT. It encodes CASSLDTGVQQPQHF.

The chain combines TRBV5-1 with TRBJ2-2, with 10 bases that match TRBD1. Germline V gene data show CDR1 as SGHRS and CDR2 as YFSETQ. This CDR3 is 17 amino acids long. The V gene end was trimmed by 3 bases and the J gene end by 0 bases; junction bases not matched to a gene: 5. CDR3 nucleotide sequence: TGCGCCAGCAGCTCCGGGACAGGGGCTTCGAACACCGGGGAGCTGTTTTTT. It codes for CASSSGTGASNTGELFF.

The J gene is TRBJ2-7, the V gene TRBV7-2, with 7 bases identical to TRBD2. With 3 bases clipped from V and 5 bases from J, the junction kept 4 bases outside the gene matches. The V gene's germline CDR1 is SGHTA and CDR2 FQGNSA. The CDR3 contains 13 residues. CDR3 nucleotides: TGTGCCAGCAGCTTCGGCGCGGGGGACGAGCAGTACTTC. Its protein product is CASSFGAGDEQYF. The variable domain in full, with the rest retrieved from reference TRBV7-2 and TRBJ2-7, is GAGVSQSPSNKVTEKGKDVELRCDPISGHTALYWYRQSLGQGLEFLIYFQGNSAPDKSGLPSDRFSAERTGGSVSTLTIQRTQQEDSAVYLCASSFGAGDEQYFGPGTRLTVT.

This clone was observed a single time. V is TRBV28 and J is TRBJ2-5; 8 bases match TRBD2. Germline-derived CDR1 and CDR2 are MDHEN and SYDVKM. This CDR3 is 14 amino acids long. With 8 bases clipped from V and 7 bases from J, the junction kept 12 bases outside the gene matches. CDR3 amino acids: CASGAGGSGGTQYF. CDR3 bases: TGTGCCAGCGGCGCGGGGGGTTCGGGTGGGACCCAGTACTTC. The full variable domain, completed using reference TRBV28 and TRBJ2-5, is DVKVTQSSRYLVKRTGEKVFLECVQDMDHENMFWYRQDPGLGLRLIYFSYDVKMKEKGDIPEGYSVSREKKERFSLILESASTNQTSMYLCASGAGGSGGTQYFGPGTRLLVL.

The chain is built from TRBV9 and TRBJ2-3, with D perhaps matching TRBD1 (5 bases). The CDR3 is 13 residues long. The V gene's germline CDR1 is SGDLS and CDR2 YYNGEE. V dropped 4 bases and J dropped 6 bases, with 12 bases sitting between them. The CDR3 coding sequence is TGTGCCAGCAGCCCGAATAGGGGCGATACGCAGTATTTT. It codes for CASSPNRGDTQYF.

J is TRBJ2-5 and V is TRBV5-1, with D perhaps TRBD2 (6 bases). Germline values: CDR1 SGHRS, CDR2 YFSETQ. The CDR3 totals 13 residues. The V end lost 4 bases, the J end lost 3 bases, and 10 bases lay between the germline ends. CDR3 nucleotides: TGCGCCAGCAGCCCTAGGACTAAAGAGACCCAGTACTTC. Its translation: CASSPRTKETQYF.

The CDR3 region is CASSTDGANTGELFF. For the CDR3, the DNA is TGTGCCAGCAGCACGGACGGTGCGAACACCGGGGAGCTGTTTTTT. V and J are TRBV5-8 and TRBJ2-2; no definite D call. The ends were cut back, 4 bases at V and 0 bases at J, with 10 bases in the middle. The CDR3 totals 15 residues. From germline, CDR1 is SGHTS and CDR2 YDEGEE.

The gene calls are TRBV5-1 and TRBJ1-1, with D tentatively TRBD1 (5 bases). The CDR3 covers 14 residues. Deletions cut 7 bases from V and 4 bases from J, with 17 bases between. The germline V gene encodes CDR1 SGHRS and CDR2 YFSETQ. The CDR3 here is CASSNGDGGTEAFF. The DNA for the CDR3 is TGCGCCAGCTCCAACGGGGATGGGGGCACTGAAGCTTTCTTT.

This rearrangement joins TRBV18 to TRBJ2-5; D may be TRBD1 (5 bases). The germline V gene encodes CDR1 KGHSH and CDR2 LQKENI. V gave up 3 bases and J gave up 2 bases, with 7 bases separating them. The CDR3 length is 13 residues. CDR3: CASSPRQQETQYF. As DNA, the CDR3 is TGTGCCAGCTCACCCAGACAGCAAGAGACCCAGTACTTC.